Each of the 20 T cell receptor beta chains below was sequenced from the same sample in a study of cytomegalovirus exposure and HLA in healthy donors. Primers: 60 Vbeta forward and 13 Jbeta reverse. Here immunoSEQ multiplex PCR was the method, and the copy in TCRdb shows in-frame clones only, minus some. The sample shows about 190,000 clones, around 75% of them seen only once. Sequencing input: PBMCs. These receptors originate from a woman aged 30 to 39 in good health and CMV-seronegative.

The chain has TRBV5-6 and TRBJ2-5; TRBD2 matches 8 bases. The length of the CDR3 is 15 residues. Germline assignment: CDR1 SGHDT and CDR2 YYEEEE. V shed 4 bases and J 4 bases; nucleotides not matched to a gene: 9. In DNA, the CDR3 is TGTGCCAGCAGCCCCTCACTAGCGGCCCGAGAGACCCAGTACTTC. Translating gives CASSPSLAARETQYF. The complete variable domain, with remaining parts taken from reference TRBV5-6 and TRBJ2-5, reads DAGVTQSPTHLIKTRGQQVTLRCSPKSGHDTVSWYQQALGQGPQFIFQYYEEEERQRGNFPDRFSGHQFPNYSSELNVNALLLGDSALYLCASSPSLAARETQYFGPGTRLLVL.

The rearrangement uses TRBV4-3 and TRBJ2-4; maybe TRBD2 (5 bases). The CDR3 has 15 residues. Germline V lookup: CDR1 LGHNA, CDR2 YSLEER. Trimming pared 0 bases from V and 7 bases from J, leaving 13 bases between. The CDR3 reads CASSQDLNRRNIQYF. The DNA of the CDR3 is TGCGCCAGCAGCCAAGATTTGAATAGGAGGAACATTCAGTACTTC.

This clone appeared a few times. This rearrangement joins TRBV30 to TRBJ1-3; D gene uncertain. The ends were cut back, 0 bases at V and 2 bases at J, with 14 bases in the middle. The germline V gene has CDR1 GTSNPN and CDR2 SVGIG (reference sequence). This CDR3 has 16 residues. CDR3 DNA: TGTGCCTGGAGTGTATCAGTGTCCCATCCTGGAAACACCATATATTTT. Translated, it gives CAWSVSVSHPGNTIYF.

The gene calls are TRBV15 and TRBJ2-7; a possible D gene is TRBD1 (7 bases). CDR3 length: 13 amino acids. The V end lost 8 bases, the J end lost 3 bases, and 14 bases lay between the germline ends. Germline lookup yields CDR1 LNHNV and CDR2 YYDKDF (reference sequence). CDR3 loop: CATGRDSRYEQYF. As DNA, the CDR3 is TGTGCCACCGGGCGGGACAGCCGCTACGAGCAGTACTTC.

CDR3 sequence (DNA): TGTGCCAGTTCTACCGGGACAGGGAACACTGAAGCTTTCTTT. Translation: CASSTGTGNTEAFF. The chain has TRBV19 and TRBJ1-1; 8 positions agree with TRBD1. This CDR3 is built from 14 residues. The V gene's germline CDR1 is LNHDA and CDR2 SQIVND (reference sequence). Trimming cost V 8 bases and J 1 base; bases outside gene matches: 6.

This clone was found once. V usage is TRBV15 and J usage is TRBJ2-5; D remains ambiguous. The CDR3 contains 15 residues. Trimming left V 4 bases short and J 5 bases short, with 17 bases between. Germline CDR1 LNHNV, CDR2 YYDKDF (reference sequence). CDR3: CATSIRLHTLETQYF. Here the CDR3 DNA reads TGTGCCACCAGCATACGTCTTCACACCCTGGAGACCCAGTACTTC.

This chain uses TRBV9 with TRBJ1-5; D unresolved. This CDR3 has 14 amino acids. CDR1 and CDR2 from the germline V gene are SGDLS and YYNGEE. Trimming removed 4 bases from V and 3 bases from J, with 11 bases in between. The CDR3: CASSSTSYNQPQHF. The CDR3 DNA reads as TGTGCCAGCAGCTCAACATCGTACAATCAGCCCCAGCATTTT.

CDR3 DNA: TGTGCCAGCAGCTTATCTCTAGCGGGGGGCCATGAGCAGTTCTTC. Translated: CASSLSLAGGHEQFF. The rearrangement uses TRBV7-9 and TRBJ2-1, with 11 bases fitting TRBD2. CDR1 and CDR2 (germline): SEHNR, FQNEAQ (reference sequence). The CDR3 covers 15 residues. Losses at the gene ends were 2 bases for V and 8 bases for J; bases not matched to a gene: 5.

This chain joins TRBV5-1 and TRBJ2-1, with 10 bases that match TRBD1. V lost 4 bases, J lost 2 bases, and 3 bases stayed unmatched. The V gene's germline CDR1 is SGHRS and CDR2 YFSETQ. CDR3 length: 15 residues. CDR3 in amino acids: CASSPGTGAYNEQFF. Written as DNA, the CDR3 is TGCGCCAGCAGCCCCGGGACAGGGGCCTACAATGAGCAGTTCTTC.

V usage is TRBV4-3 and J usage is TRBJ2-5; TRBD2 matches at 12 bases. The trim removed 1 base at V and 5 bases at J, leaving 8 bases unmatched. This CDR3 has 17 amino acids. The germline CDR1 and CDR2 sequences are LGHNA and YSLEER. This CDR3 is CASSQVAGLAGRETQYF. The CDR3 nucleotides read TGCGCCAGCAGCCAAGTTGCAGGACTAGCGGGAAGGGAGACCCAGTACTTC.

The chain uses TRBV5-6 and TRBJ2-2; 9 nucleotides line up with TRBD2. This CDR3 is 16 amino acids long. Germline CDR1 is SGHDT and CDR2 is YYEEEE. The V segment lost 2 bases and the J segment 4 bases; nucleotides outside the gene matches: 6. CDR3 in amino acids: CASSFYAGGPTGELFF. The DNA of the CDR3 is TGTGCCAGCAGCTTTTATGCGGGGGGGCCCACCGGGGAGCTGTTTTTT.

The gene calls are TRBV27 and TRBJ1-2, with 9 bases fitting TRBD1. This CDR3 has 15 amino acids. The germline V gene encodes CDR1 MNHEY and CDR2 SMNVEV (reference sequence). J gave up 8 bases and V 3 bases, and 10 bases lay outside the gene matches. The CDR3 nucleotides read TGTGCCAGCAGTTTCTCCCACAGGGGGCCGGGGGGCTACACCTTC. This gives the protein CASSFSHRGPGGYTF.

V is TRBV4-2 and J is TRBJ1-3; no clear D gene. The V end was cut by 1 base, the J end by 2 bases, with 15 bases between. Germline V gene lookup returns CDR1 LGHNA and CDR2 YNFKEQ. The CDR3 is 17 residues long. The CDR3 protein is CASSQGGPILTGNTIYF. The CDR3, as DNA: TGTGCCAGCAGCCAAGGAGGGCCTATCTTGACTGGAAACACCATATATTTT.

The chain recombines TRBV7-9 with TRBJ2-1; 7 nucleotides align to TRBD1. Losses at the gene ends were 5 bases for V and 16 bases for J; bases not matched to a gene: 11. The CDR3 contains 12 residues. Germline CDR1 and CDR2: SEHNR and FQNEAQ (reference sequence). CDR3 amino acids: CASSRGQDRPFF. The CDR3 nucleotides read TGTGCCAGCAGCCGAGGACAGGACCGTCCTTTCTTC.

This chain links TRBV7-9 with TRBJ2-1; D remains ambiguous. The CDR3 is 14 amino acids. The V end lost 2 bases, the J end lost 5 bases, and 10 bases lay between the germline ends. Germline CDR1 and CDR2: SEHNR and FQNEAQ (reference sequence). The CDR3 DNA reads as TGTGCCAGCAGCTTACGTCTCGGAGACAATGAGCAGTTCTTC. Amino acid sequence: CASSLRLGDNEQFF.

The chain links TRBV7-2 to TRBJ1-1; TRBD1 might be the D (6 bases). This CDR3 contains 14 residues. Between the trimmed V and J ends, which lost 5 bases and 2 bases, there was a span of 12 bases. CDR1 is SGHTA and CDR2 is FQGNSA in the germline V gene. CDR3 amino acids: CASSHRVGNTEAFF. The CDR3 bases are TGTGCCAGCAGCCACAGGGTAGGTAACACTGAAGCTTTCTTT.

This clone is a singleton in its sample. The V call is TRBV5-5, the J call TRBJ1-1; D gene unclear. Germline V gives CDR1 SGHKS, CDR2 YYEKEE (reference sequence). V was clipped by 4 bases and J by 0 bases, with 13 bases between them. CDR3 length: 15 amino acids. In nucleotides, the CDR3 is TGTGCCAGCAGCAACTCACAGAGTCTGAACACTGAAGCTTTCTTT. It encodes CASSNSQSLNTEAFF.

This chain connects TRBV7-2 to TRBJ2-1, with 12 positions matching TRBD2. V lost 1 base, J lost 10 bases, and 8 bases stayed unmatched. The V gene's germline CDR1 is SGHTA and CDR2 FQGNSA. The CDR3 consists of 16 residues. The CDR3 loop is CASSLVRLAGAREQFF. The CDR3 bases are TGTGCCAGCAGCTTAGTCCGACTAGCGGGGGCCAGAGAGCAGTTCTTC.

The chain employs TRBV4-2 and TRBJ1-4; 7 nucleotides agree with TRBD1. CDR3 size: 18 residues. V dropped 1 base and J dropped 0; count of bases not matched to a gene: 8. CDR1 and CDR2 from the germline V gene are LGHNA and YNFKEQ. The CDR3 here is CASSQVGWQGATNEKLFF. CDR3 DNA sequence: TGTGCCAGCAGCCAAGTCGGTTGGCAGGGGGCAACTAATGAAAAACTGTTTTTT.

The chain employs TRBV5-4 and TRBJ2-7; a weak D match, TRBD2 (6 bases). The CDR3 loop spans 17 amino acids. V shed 2 bases and J shed 4 bases, with 22 bases lying between them. Germline V gives CDR1 SGHNT, CDR2 YYREEE (reference sequence). The CDR3 reads CASSFVIGRHAPYEQYF. DNA for the CDR3: TGTGCCAGCAGCTTCGTTATCGGGAGACACGCACCTTACGAGCAGTACTTC.